Listed here is a single TCR beta chain. Its matching antigen is unknown. The sample belongs to a study of siplizumab effects on memory and regulatory T cells. Study results and caveats: Memory cells that were CD4+ and unstimulated gave rise to alloreactive sequences, which siplizumab significantly reduced. A minor share of alloreactive clones matched unstimulated subsets.

V lost 2 bases and J lost 3, with 11 bases in between. This CDR3 is 14 amino acids long. Generated by immunoSEQ multiplex PCR, the TCRdb table keeps only in-frame clones and is missing some. The data contain about 91,000 clones, roughly 96% of them singletons. The sequencing sample was made of naive CD4+ T cells sorted from blood. The chain joins TRBV5-3 to TRBJ1-1; maybe TRBD1 (5 bases). TRBV5-3 is treated as an ORF (open reading frame) with a function not yet certain. The receptor was isolated from a human donor in good health. The CDR3 spells CARSFGGSYTEAFF. DNA for the CDR3: TGTGCCAGAAGCTTTGGGGGTTCTTACACTGAAGCTTTCTTT.